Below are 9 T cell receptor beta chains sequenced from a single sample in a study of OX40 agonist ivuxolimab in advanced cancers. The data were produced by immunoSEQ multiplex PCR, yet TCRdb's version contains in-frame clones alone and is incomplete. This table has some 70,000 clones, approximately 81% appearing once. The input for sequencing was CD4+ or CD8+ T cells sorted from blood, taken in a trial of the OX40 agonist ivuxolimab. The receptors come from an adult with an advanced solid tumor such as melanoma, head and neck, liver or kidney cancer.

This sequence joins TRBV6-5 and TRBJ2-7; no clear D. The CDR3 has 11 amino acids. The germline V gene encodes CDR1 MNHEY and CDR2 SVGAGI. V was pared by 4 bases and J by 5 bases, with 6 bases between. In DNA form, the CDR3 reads TGTGCCAGCAGTTGGAACCACGAGCAGTACTTC. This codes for CASSWNHEQYF.

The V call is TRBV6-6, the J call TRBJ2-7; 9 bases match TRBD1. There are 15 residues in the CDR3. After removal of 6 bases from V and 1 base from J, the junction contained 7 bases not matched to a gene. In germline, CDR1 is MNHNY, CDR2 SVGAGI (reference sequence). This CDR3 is CASSPGQGNSYEQYF. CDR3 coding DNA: TGTGCCAGCAGCCCTGGACAGGGGAATTCCTACGAGCAGTACTTC.

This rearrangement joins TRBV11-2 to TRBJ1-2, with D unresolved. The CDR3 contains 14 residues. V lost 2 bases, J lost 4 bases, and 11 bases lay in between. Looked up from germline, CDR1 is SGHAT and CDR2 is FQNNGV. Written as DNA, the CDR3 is TGTGCCAGCAGCTTATACGGTTTGACCTATGGCTACACCTTC. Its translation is CASSLYGLTYGYTF.

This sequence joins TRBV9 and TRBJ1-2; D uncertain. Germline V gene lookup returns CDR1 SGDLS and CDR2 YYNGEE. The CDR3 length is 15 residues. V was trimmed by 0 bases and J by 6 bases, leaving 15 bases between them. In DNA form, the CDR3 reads TGTGCCAGCAGCGTAGCCCCCGCGACACCAAATGGCTACACCTTC. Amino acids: CASSVAPATPNGYTF.

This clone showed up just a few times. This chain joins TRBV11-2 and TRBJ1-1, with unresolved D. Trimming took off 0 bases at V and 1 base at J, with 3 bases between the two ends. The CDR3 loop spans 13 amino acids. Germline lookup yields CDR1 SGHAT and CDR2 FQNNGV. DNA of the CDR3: TGTGCCAGCAGCTTAGAAAGGAACACTGAAGCTTTCTTT. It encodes CASSLERNTEAFF.

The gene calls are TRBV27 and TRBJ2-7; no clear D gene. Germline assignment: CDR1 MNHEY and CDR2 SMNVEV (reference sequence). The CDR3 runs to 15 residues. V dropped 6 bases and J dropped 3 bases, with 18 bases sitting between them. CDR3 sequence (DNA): TGTGCCAGCAGCTCCATGGTTGGCATGGACTACGAGCAGTACTTC. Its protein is CASSSMVGMDYEQYF.

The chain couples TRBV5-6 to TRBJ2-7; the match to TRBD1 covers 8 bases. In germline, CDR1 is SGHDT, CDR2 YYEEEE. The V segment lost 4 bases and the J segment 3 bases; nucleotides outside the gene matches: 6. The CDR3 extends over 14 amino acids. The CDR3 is CASSLTGASYEQYF. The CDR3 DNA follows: TGTGCCAGCAGCCTGACAGGGGCCAGCTACGAGCAGTACTTC.

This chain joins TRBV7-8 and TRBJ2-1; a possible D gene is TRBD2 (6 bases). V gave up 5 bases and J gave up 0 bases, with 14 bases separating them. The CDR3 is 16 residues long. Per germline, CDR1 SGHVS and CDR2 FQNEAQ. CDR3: CASSPWTGSSYNEQFF. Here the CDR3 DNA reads TGTGCCAGCAGCCCCTGGACCGGGAGCTCCTACAATGAGCAGTTCTTC.

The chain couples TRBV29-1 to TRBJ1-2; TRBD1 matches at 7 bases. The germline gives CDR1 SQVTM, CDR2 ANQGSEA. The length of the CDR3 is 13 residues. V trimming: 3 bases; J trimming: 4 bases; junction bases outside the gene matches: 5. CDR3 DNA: TGCAGCGTTGATTCAGGGGGGGCCTATGGCTACACCTTC. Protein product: CSVDSGGAYGYTF. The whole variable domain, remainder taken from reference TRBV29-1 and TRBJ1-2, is SAVISQKPSRDICQRGTSLTIQCQVDSQVTMMFWYRQQPGQSLTLIATANQGSEATYESGFVIDKFPISRPNLTFSTLTVSNMSPEDSSIYLCSVDSGGAYGYTFGSGTRLTVV.